Listed below are T cell receptor beta chains from one sample, sequenced in a study of T cells after yellow fever vaccination. TCRdb re-called the 5' RACE reads with MiXCR, one entry per CDR3 protein. The sample records a few hundred thousand distinct CDR3 sequences, roughly 13% being singletons. The sample here was CD4+ T cells sorted from PBMCs, taken 45 days after the yellow fever booster vaccination. All receptors come from a young man who received the YFV17D yellow fever vaccine. Both conserved end residues are part of each CDR3. A D gene is named only where the DNA matches it firmly. Only part of the rows carry a size: once, few, many, or a class if the clone is expanded.

NA | NA | TRBJ2-3 | TRBV20-1 | TGCAGTGCTGTAGCGGCGCAGGGCACAGATACGCAGTATTTT | CSAVAAQGTDTQYF
NA | NA | TRBJ2-1 | TRBV6-2/TRBV6-3 | TGTGCCGCGGGATCGCAGTTCTTC | CAAGSQFF
TRBD2 | few | TRBJ2-7 | TRBV10-2 | TGCGCCACGGGCCCTAGCGGCTATTACGAGCAGTACTTC | CATGPSGYYEQYF
TRBD1 | NA | TRBJ2-3 | TRBV9 | TGTGCCAGCAGCGGGTTACAGGGGATCGGAATAACAGATACGCAGTATTTT | CASSGLQGIGITDTQYF
NA | NA | TRBJ2-2 | TRBV5-1 | TGCGCCAGCAGCCCACCCCGGGCCGACACCGGGGAGCTGTTTTTT | CASSPPRADTGELFF
NA | NA | TRBJ2-1 | TRBV30 | TGTGCCTGGGCCGACATGACCAATGAGCAGTTCTTC | CAWADMTNEQFF
NA | few | TRBJ1-2 | TRBV20-1 | TGCAGTGCTCCCCGGACAGAGGCCTATGGCTACACCTTC | CSAPRTEAYGYTF
NA | NA | TRBJ2-3 | TRBV7-2 | TGTGCCAGCAGCTTATGGGAAGGGGACACAGATACGCAGTATTTT | CASSLWEGDTDTQYF
TRBD1 | NA | TRBJ2-5 | TRBV12-3/TRBV12-4 | TGTGCCAGCAGTACCAGGACAGGGGGAGAGACCCAGTACTTC | CASSTRTGGETQYF
TRBD2 | few | TRBJ2-5 | TRBV6-1 | TGTGCCAGCAGGAGTAGCGGGCAAGAGACCCAGTACTTC | CASRSSGQETQYF
TRBD1 | NA | TRBJ2-7 | TRBV7-2 | TGTGCCAGCAGCCTCGTACCGGGACAGTCCTACGAGCAGTACTTC | CASSLVPGQSYEQYF
TRBD1 | few | TRBJ2-5 | TRBV20-1 | TGCAGTGCTCACACAGGGGCGGCGGGGACCCAGTACTTC | CSAHTGAAGTQYF
TRBD2 | few | TRBJ2-3 | TRBV6-2/TRBV6-3 | TGTGCCAGCAGCCAGGGACTAGCGTCGAATACGCAGTATTTT | CASSQGLASNTQYF
NA | few | TRBJ2-5 | TRBV7-9 | TGTGCCAGCAGCTTACCTTACATGCGCCAAGAGACCCAGTACTTC | CASSLPYMRQETQYF
TRBD2 | NA | TRBJ2-3 | TRBV20-1 | TGCAGTGCTAGAGATGGACGGCGGGGACTACAAACAGATACGCAGTATTTT | CSARDGRRGLQTDTQYF
NA | few | TRBJ2-2 | TRBV20-1 | TGCAGTGCTAGAGATAATAGCGGAAAGCACCCCGGGGAGCTGTTTTTT | CSARDNSGKHPGELFF
TRBD2 | NA | TRBJ2-3 | TRBV30 | TGTGCCTGGAGCTCCACCCGGACTAGCGGAATCACAGATACGCAGTATTTT | CAWSSTRTSGITDTQYF
NA | NA | TRBJ2-7 | TRBV7-9 | TGTGCCAGCAGTGTCGAACAGGGGACTACGGAGCAGTACTTC | CASSVEQGTTEQYF
TRBD2 | NA | TRBJ2-1 | TRBV7-8 | TGTGCCAGCAGCCCCTTACTAGCGGGAGGAGGAGGGCAGTTCTTC | CASSPLLAGGGGQFF
NA | NA | TRBJ2-3 | TRBV5-8 | TGTGCCAGCAGCGCGCAGGTATTAGCGGTCTTCGATACGCAGTATTTT | CASSAQVLAVFDTQYF
TRBD1 | NA | TRBJ2-5 | TRBV3-1 | TGTGCCAGCGGGACAACAGGGGGACAAGAGACCCAGTACTTC | CASGTTGGQETQYF
NA | many | TRBJ2-5 | TRBV6-6 | TGTGCCAGCAGTTACTCGGGGGAGACCCAGTACTTC | CASSYSGETQYF
NA | many | TRBJ2-7 | TRBV5-1 | TGCGCCAGCAGCTTGGTCAGGGGCTACGAGCAGTACTTC | CASSLVRGYEQYF
NA | NA | TRBJ2-1 | TRBV20-1 | TGCAGTGCTAGAGATACTGAGCGGCAGGGGAACAATGAGCAGTTCTTC | CSARDTERQGNNEQFF
TRBD1 | few | TRBJ2-7 | TRBV5-4 | TGTGCCAGCAGCTCCATTACAGGGGCCGCCTACGAGCAGTACTTC | CASSSITGAAYEQYF
TRBD2 | NA | TRBJ2-5 | TRBV20-1 | TGCAGTGCCATAACTAGCGGGAGGGGACAAGAGACCCAGTACTTC | CSAITSGRGQETQYF
TRBD2 | many | TRBJ2-5 | TRBV12-3/TRBV12-4 | TGTGCCAGCAGTCCGCGGACTAGTGGGACCCAGTACTTC | CASSPRTSGTQYF
NA | few | TRBJ2-5 | TRBV20-1 | TGCAGTGCTAGAAACAGGGATGGGACCCAGTACTTC | CSARNRDGTQYF
NA | NA | TRBJ2-3 | TRBV24-1 | TGTGCCACCAGTGACTCACGGGGCCTCACAGATACGCAGTATTTT | CATSDSRGLTDTQYF
NA | NA | TRBJ2-5 | TRBV6-6 | TGTGCCAGCAGTTATTTAGCGGATGAGACCCAGTACTTC | CASSYLADETQYF
NA | few | TRBJ2-7 | TRBV12-3/TRBV12-4 | TGTGCCAGCAGTTTAGACCATCTAGGGTACGAGCAGTACTTC | CASSLDHLGYEQYF
NA | few | TRBJ2-5 | TRBV7-3 | TGTGCCAGCAGCTTATCCTTAACGGAGACCCAGTACTTC | CASSLSLTETQYF
TRBD1 | NA | TRBJ1-1 | TRBV7-2 | TGTGCCAGCAGCCGTCACAGGGGAGGCCCTGAAGCTTTCTTT | CASSRHRGGPEAFF
TRBD2 | few | TRBJ2-1 | TRBV20-1 | TGCAGTGCTAGGGGGACTAGCGGGCAAGATTACAATGAGCAGTTCTTC | CSARGTSGQDYNEQFF
NA | NA | TRBJ2-5 | TRBV12-3/TRBV12-4 | TGTGCCAGCAGTCCTGACAGCCCCTCTCGGGAGACCCAGTACTTC | CASSPDSPSRETQYF
NA | few | TRBJ2-6 | TRBV9 | TGTGCCAGCAGCGTCACCACAGGGCTTAGCTCTGGGGCCAACGTCCTGACTTTC | CASSVTTGLSSGANVLTF
TRBD1 | few | TRBJ2-1 | TRBV7-2 | TGTGCCAGCAGCTCACAGACAGGGTACAATGAGCAGTTCTTC | CASSSQTGYNEQFF
NA | NA | TRBJ2-7 | TRBV7-2 | TGTGCCAGCAGCTTTGGGGGCTCCGAGCAGTACTTC | CASSFGGSEQYF
NA | many | TRBJ2-1 | TRBV4-1 | TGCGCCAGCAGCCGGGCGGGTATGAGCTCCTACAATGAGCAGTTCTTC | CASSRAGMSSYNEQFF
TRBD1 | few | TRBJ2-7 | TRBV7-2 | TGTGCCAGCAGCGTTAGACAGGGGTCGTCCTACGAGCAGTACTTC | CASSVRQGSSYEQYF